This T cell receptor beta chain was captured in a study of vaccination effects on CD4 cells after COVID-19. Points from the study as a whole: Late after vaccination, infection- and vaccine-induced clones showed marked clonal contraction.

This clone showed up just a few times. The antigen is undetermined. The CDR3 sequence is 16 residues long. The germline gives CDR1 SGHRS, CDR2 YFSETQ. J gave up 4 bases and V 4 bases, and 3 bases lay outside the gene matches. Using immunoSEQ multiplex PCR, the repertoire was profiled, and TCRdb retains in-frame clones only, with some absent. The repertoire holds around 69,000 clones, with around 69% as singletons. Within the ViraFEST assay, antigen-specific CD4+ T cells underwent expansion with viral peptide pools prior to sequencing. Upon completion of roughly ten days in culture, CD4+ T cells were isolated. Vaccine administered to participants consisted of two doses of either BNT162b2 or mRNA-1273. Half the medium was replaced with IL-2 medium on days 3 and 7.

This sequence joins TRBV5-1 and TRBJ2-2, with 14 bases matching TRBD2. Sequenced here: CD4+ T cells from PBMCs cultured with HCoV-229E spike peptides, sampled after COVID-19 vaccination. This receptor was obtained from a human donor who received a COVID-19 vaccine. As DNA, the CDR3 is TGCGCCAGCAGCGGGACTAGCGGGGGTGGCACCGGGGAGCTGTTTTTT. Translation: CASSGTSGGGTGELFF.